Below, 32 T cell receptor beta chains from the same sample are listed, as sequenced in a study of beta chain features in type 1 diabetes. The study reverse transcribed the entire isolated RNA, so it sequenced expressed TCRB transcripts. Produced via immunoSEQ multiplex PCR; TCRdb's table is partial and in-frame only. The sample has more than 350,000 clones, roughly an eighth seen once; the top ten hold over 0.04%. The specimen sequenced was naive CD4+ T cells from blood. Source of these receptors: a woman in her late teens or twenties in good health.

Only a few counts were recorded for this clone. V and J are TRBV6-5 and TRBJ1-2; D may be TRBD1 (6 bases). Trimming took 7 bases from V and 4 from J, leaving 13 bases between them. CDR1 and CDR2 (germline): MNHEY, SVGAGI. The CDR3 runs 13 residues. CDR3 nucleotide sequence: TGTGCCAGCACCCTAGGACAGTTCTATGGCTACACCTTC. It translates to CASTLGQFYGYTF.

This clone was observed a handful of times. The genes are TRBV19 and TRBJ1-1; D remains unclear. The CDR3 is 14 amino acids. Germline values: CDR1 LNHDA, CDR2 SQIVND (reference sequence). Trimming pared 3 bases from V and 2 bases from J, leaving 10 bases between. CDR3 coding DNA: TGTGCCAGTAGTATTCGGTGGCTCAACACTGAAGCTTTCTTT. It translates to CASSIRWLNTEAFF.

This sequence joins TRBV27 and TRBJ2-3, with 14 bases identical to TRBD2. The V and J ends lost 3 bases and 2 bases, in that order; junction bases with no gene match: 7. Per germline, CDR1 MNHEY and CDR2 SMNVEV (reference sequence). CDR3 size: 18 residues. CDR3 loop: CASSFRLAGGRNTDTQYF. The CDR3 bases are TGTGCCAGCAGTTTCCGACTAGCGGGGGGGAGGAACACAGATACGCAGTATTTT.

The rearrangement uses TRBV5-1 and TRBJ1-5; D gene unclear. This CDR3 has 10 amino acids. V dropped 7 bases and J dropped 5 bases, with 4 bases sitting between them. Germline V gene data show CDR1 as SGHRS and CDR2 as YFSETQ. The CDR3 region is CASGYQPQHF. CDR3 DNA: TGCGCCAGCGGATATCAGCCCCAGCATTTT.

V usage is TRBV4-2 and J usage is TRBJ2-1, with 7 bases that match TRBD1. The junction had 4 bases not matched to a gene; V was cut back by 2 bases and J by 0 bases. This CDR3 comprises 16 residues. Germline CDR1 and CDR2: LGHNA and YNFKEQ. CDR3 protein: CASSQMGQSSYNEQFF. The CDR3 DNA is TGTGCCAGCAGCCAAATGGGACAGAGCTCCTACAATGAGCAGTTCTTC.

V gene TRBV5-6 combines with J gene TRBJ2-2; the D is unclear. Trimming shortened V by 0 bases and J by 7 bases, and 4 bases separated the two germline ends. The CDR3 extends over 12 amino acids. Germline V lookup: CDR1 SGHDT, CDR2 YYEEEE. The CDR3 here is CASSLEGGELFF. The CDR3 region has the DNA TGTGCCAGCAGCTTGGAAGGCGGGGAGCTGTTTTTT.

This clone was seen more than once but under ten times. V gene TRBV28 combines with J gene TRBJ2-2, with 11 bases fitting TRBD2. The germline V gene has CDR1 MDHEN and CDR2 SYDVKM. CDR3 length: 16 residues. V dropped 3 bases and J dropped 1; count of bases not matched to a gene: 1. The CDR3 loop reads CASSFGLAGNTGELFF. In DNA form, the CDR3 reads TGTGCCAGCAGTTTCGGACTAGCGGGGAACACCGGGGAGCTGTTTTTT.

This clone turned up a few times. The rearrangement joins TRBV29-1 to TRBJ2-3, with TRBD1 matching over 10 bases. The CDR3 runs 13 residues. CDR1 SQVTM and CDR2 ANQGSEA come from the germline V gene. V lost 5 bases and J lost 5; bases outside the gene matches: 4. The CDR3 here is CSVRQGAGDTQYF. CDR3 sequence (DNA): TGCAGCGTTCGACAGGGGGCAGGAGATACGCAGTATTTT.

The chain employs TRBV5-4 and TRBJ1-1; D unclear. In germline, CDR1 is SGHNT, CDR2 YYREEE (reference sequence). This CDR3 has 13 amino acids. Trimming removed 2 bases from V and 4 bases from J, with 9 bases in between. CDR3 in DNA: TGTGCCAGCAGCTTCTGGCTGGGCACTGAAGCTTTCTTT. Its protein product is CASSFWLGTEAFF.

The J gene is TRBJ1-5, the V gene TRBV11-2; D remains ambiguous. With 1 base removed from V and 8 bases from J, the gap between germline ends came to 9 bases. Germline assignment: CDR1 SGHAT and CDR2 FQNNGV. The CDR3 runs to 13 residues. DNA of the CDR3: TGTGCCAGCAGCTTAGCCGTCGGGGAGCCCCAGCATTTT. It specifies CASSLAVGEPQHF.

This clone occurred a few times. This chain joins TRBV29-1 and TRBJ1-5; D is possibly TRBD1 (5 bases). V lost 6 bases and J lost 3, with 12 bases in between. The CDR3 has 13 amino acids. Germline V lookup: CDR1 SQVTM, CDR2 ANQGSEA. CDR3 sequence (DNA): TGCAGCGTAGCCCCGGGGCCCAATCAGCCCCAGCATTTT. This codes for CSVAPGPNQPQHF.

The chain has TRBV7-3 and TRBJ1-1, with 10 bases lining up with TRBD1. The CDR3 covers 16 residues. In germline, CDR1 is SGHTA, CDR2 FQGTGA. Unmatched junction bases numbered 5, after V lost 0 bases and J lost 4 bases. The CDR3 nucleotides are TGTGCCAGCAGCTTAACCCCGGGGACAGGGGTCACTGAAGCTTTCTTT. Its translation is CASSLTPGTGVTEAFF. The full variable domain, rest sourced from reference TRBV7-3 and TRBJ1-1, is GAGVSQTPSNKVTEKGKYVELRCDPISGHTALYWYRQSLGQGPEFLIYFQGTGAADDSGLPNDRFFAVRPEGSVSTLKIQRTERGDSAVYLCASSLTPGTGVTEAFFGQGTRLTVV.

This clone was counted at least ten times. V usage is TRBV2 and J usage is TRBJ2-3; D not certain. This CDR3 spans 11 amino acids. Germline V gives CDR1 SNHLY, CDR2 FYNNEI. V shed 6 bases and J shed 6 bases, with 7 bases lying between them. The CDR3 reads CASRLVDTQYF. The CDR3 DNA reads as TGTGCCAGCAGGTTGGTGGATACGCAGTATTTT.

The genes are TRBV7-2 and TRBJ2-1, with TRBD2 matching 10 bases. J lost 7 bases, V lost 0 bases, and 3 bases had no gene match. This CDR3 contains 15 residues. Germline loops: CDR1 SGHTA, CDR2 FQGNSA. CDR3 DNA sequence: TGTGCCAGCAGCTTAGCGACAGCGGGAGGGAATGAGCAGTTCTTC. This encodes CASSLATAGGNEQFF.

This clone was picked up a small number of times. The rearrangement joins TRBV4-3 to TRBJ2-5; D is ambiguous. The germline gives CDR1 LGHNA, CDR2 YSLEER. The CDR3 is 15 residues long. V was trimmed by 0 bases and J by 2 bases, leaving 10 bases between them. The CDR3 DNA follows: TGCGCCAGCAGCCAAGATGCGACCCAACAAGAGACCCAGTACTTC. Translated: CASSQDATQQETQYF.

This clone was detected a few times. The genes are TRBV10-3 and TRBJ2-3; 9 bases are shared with TRBD1. Losses at the gene ends were 3 bases for V and 3 bases for J; bases not matched to a gene: 7. Germline CDR1 and CDR2: ENHRY and SYGVKD. This CDR3 contains 16 residues. DNA of the CDR3: TGTGCCATCAGTGATGGCCGGGACAGGGTAACAGATACGCAGTATTTT. It translates to CAISDGRDRVTDTQYF.

The gene calls are TRBV7-8 and TRBJ2-3; D is ambiguous. Germline CDR1 SGHVS, CDR2 FQNEAQ. The CDR3 loop spans 15 amino acids. The V end lost 2 bases, the J end lost 1 base, and 10 bases lay between the germline ends. The CDR3, as DNA: TGTGCCAGCAGCTTACAGGATCCCCGCACAGATACGCAGTATTTT. This translates into CASSLQDPRTDTQYF.

About this clone: An end of the junction differs from the germline gene, which may be a read error. The V gene is TRBV7-7, the J gene TRBJ2-7, with 8 positions matching TRBD1. CDR1 is SSHAT, CDR2 FNYEAQ, per germline (reference sequence). This CDR3 is 13 amino acids long. The CDR3 coding sequence is TGTGCTAGCAGCTTCGACAGGGGCGACGAGCAGTACTTC. This codes for CASSFDRGDEQYF.

This clone appeared a few times. The chain has TRBV5-1 and TRBJ2-3, with 7 bases identical to TRBD1. Germline CDR1 reads SGHRS; CDR2 reads YFSETQ. V dropped 0 bases and J dropped 1; count of bases not matched to a gene: 5. The CDR3 sequence is 16 residues long. The CDR3 loop is CASSLVYGQGTDTQYF. DNA of the CDR3: TGCGCCAGCAGCTTGGTTTATGGACAGGGCACAGATACGCAGTATTTT.

V and J are TRBV7-8 and TRBJ2-3; TRBD1 or TRBD2 may be the D gene (6 bases each). Germline V gene lookup returns CDR1 SGHVS and CDR2 FQNEAQ. Trimming pared 5 bases from V and 1 base from J, leaving 13 bases between. The CDR3 is 15 amino acids. The CDR3 nucleotides read TGTGCCAGCAGCCTCTACGGGGGCCGCACAGATACGCAGTATTTT. Translation gives CASSLYGGRTDTQYF.

The rearrangement links TRBV11-2 to TRBJ2-1, with 7 bases that match TRBD2. CDR1 SGHAT and CDR2 FQNNGV come from the germline V gene. The junction had 6 bases not matched to a gene; V was cut back by 1 base and J by 6 bases. The CDR3 is 15 amino acids. The chain's CDR3 is CASSLVLARANEQFF. CDR3 nucleotides: TGTGCCAGCAGCTTAGTACTAGCGAGAGCCAATGAGCAGTTCTTC.

This clone occurred a few times. The chain has TRBV12-5 and TRBJ2-5; D is ambiguous. The DNA end is more similar to TRBJ2-7, so the J call may be wrong. The germline CDR1 and CDR2 sequences are LGHNT and FRNRAP. This CDR3 region has 16 residues. The CDR3 DNA reads as TGTGCTAGTGGTTTGGTACTGCATGGCCCCCCCTACGAGCAGTACTTC. It specifies CASGLVLHGPPYEQYF.

This clone showed up just a few times. The identical CDR3 is also encoded by other nucleotide sequences in the sample. This chain connects TRBV29-1 to TRBJ1-5; D is perhaps TRBD1 (5 bases). The germline V gene has CDR1 SQVTM and CDR2 ANQGSEA. This CDR3 has 13 amino acids. The V and J ends lost 4 bases and 1 base respectively, with 8 bases between them. The CDR3 loop reads CSVGWGSNQPQHF. The CDR3 DNA reads as TGCAGCGTTGGTTGGGGGAGCAATCAGCCCCAGCATTTT.

The rearrangement links TRBV14 to TRBJ1-4; TRBD1 is a possible D gene (6 bases). The length of the CDR3 is 15 residues. The V gene's germline CDR1 is SGHDN and CDR2 FVKESK. Trimming stripped 4 bases from V and 4 bases from J, with 13 bases between. The CDR3 loop reads CASSPLDSYNEKLFF. The CDR3 nucleotides are TGTGCCAGCAGCCCTTTGGACAGCTATAATGAAAAACTGTTTTTT. Looking up the rest from reference TRBV14 and TRBJ1-4 gives the full variable domain: EAGVTQFPSHSVIEKGQTVTLRCDPISGHDNLYWYRRVMGKEIKFLLHFVKESKQDESGMPNNRFLAERTGGTYSTLKVQPAELEDSGVYFCASSPLDSYNEKLFFGSGTQLSVL.

The V gene is TRBV29-1, the J gene TRBJ2-7, with TRBD1 matching 7 bases. CDR1 is SQVTM and CDR2 is ANQGSEA in the germline V gene. The CDR3 is 13 residues long. V dropped 3 bases and J dropped 4; count of bases not matched to a gene: 6. For the CDR3, the DNA is TGCAGCGTTGATTCCCAGGGGGATTACGAGCAGTACTTC. Translated: CSVDSQGDYEQYF.

The chain uses TRBV5-4 and TRBJ2-4; no firm D call. CDR1 SGHNT and CDR2 YYREEE come from the germline V gene (reference sequence). V was shortened by 10 bases and J by 1 base, with 12 bases between the two germline ends. The CDR3 totals 13 residues. The DNA for the CDR3 is TGTGCCCGGTTTACTGAGGCCAAAAACATTCAGTACTTC. Translating gives CARFTEAKNIQYF.

The genes are TRBV7-9 and TRBJ2-7; 8 bases align to TRBD1. V was clipped by 5 bases and J by 0 bases; unmatched bases: 6. CDR1 SEHNR and CDR2 FQNEAQ come from the germline V gene (reference sequence). This CDR3 comprises 15 residues. The CDR3 DNA is TGTGCCAGCAGCCTGGATGGGACAGGCTCCTACGAGCAGTACTTC. Translating gives CASSLDGTGSYEQYF.

This clone was seen more than once but under ten times. The chain combines TRBV9 with TRBJ2-3; TRBD1 is a possible D gene (5 bases). CDR3 length: 13 amino acids. V gave up 3 bases and J gave up 8 bases, with 13 bases separating them. The V gene's germline CDR1 is SGDLS and CDR2 YYNGEE. The CDR3 region has the DNA TGTGCCAGCAGCGCGGCTAGGCAGGGTACGCAGTATTTT. Its translation is CASSAARQGTQYF.

The chain couples TRBV28 to TRBJ2-4, with D perhaps matching TRBD1 (6 bases). With 3 bases removed from V and 7 bases from J, the gap between germline ends came to 13 bases. Germline V gene lookup returns CDR1 MDHEN and CDR2 SYDVKM. CDR3 length: 14 amino acids. The CDR3 spells CASSFGQGWNIQYF. The DNA for the CDR3 is TGTGCCAGCAGTTTTGGCCAGGGGTGGAACATTCAGTACTTC.

This clone was detected only a few times. V gene TRBV4-2 combines with J gene TRBJ2-1; possibly TRBD2 for D (6 bases). This CDR3 spans 15 amino acids. Germline CDR1 is LGHNA and CDR2 is YNFKEQ. Trimming took 4 bases from V and 3 from J, leaving 13 bases between them. CDR3 in DNA: TGTGCCAGCAGCCGGGACTCGTCAAACTACAATGAGCAGTTCTTC. The encoded protein is CASSRDSSNYNEQFF.

With respect to this clone: An end of the junction differs from the germline gene, which may be a read error. This sequence joins TRBV4-3 and TRBJ1-6, with no clear D. This CDR3 is 13 amino acids long. Germline assignment: CDR1 LGHNA and CDR2 YSLEER. The chain's CDR3 is CASSPLTNSPLHF. The DNA of the CDR3 is TGCGCCAGCAGCCCGTTGACGAATTCGCCCCTCCACTTT.

In its sample, this clone was seen a few times. This chain links TRBV9 with TRBJ2-5; D tentatively reads TRBD1 or TRBD2 (5 bases each). The CDR3 is made up of 14 amino acids. Germline assignment: CDR1 SGDLS and CDR2 YYNGEE. V lost 4 bases and J lost 1, with 11 bases in between. CDR3 amino acids: CASSLRGSQETQYF. In DNA form, the CDR3 reads TGTGCCAGCAGCCTGAGGGGTTCCCAAGAGACCCAGTACTTC. Combining the CDR3 with reference TRBV9 and TRBJ2-5 gives the whole variable domain DSGVTQTPKHLITATGQRVTLRCSPRSGDLSVYWYQQSLDQGLQFLIQYYNGEERAKGNILERFSAQQFPDLHSELNLSSLELGDSALYFCASSLRGSQETQYFGPGTRLLVL.